Below are 9 T cell receptor beta chains sequenced from a single sample in a study of Ad26.COV2.S vaccination and SARS-CoV-2 variants. As to treatment: 15 to 20 received Ad26.COV2.S at low or high dose, single or two shots; 5 received placebo; per-sample allocation not given. Samples came from day 63 after the first vaccine or placebo injection. Assay: immunoSEQ multiplex PCR; the TCRdb copy retains only in-frame clones and omits some. The sample carries roughly 320,000 clones, around four fifths recorded once. Specimen: peripheral blood, collected in a trial of Ad26.COV2.S vaccine versus placebo. The receptors stem from a person aged 18-60 years who received the Ad26.COV2.S COVID-19 vaccine or a placebo.

The sample holds one count of this clone. The chain employs TRBV6-5 and TRBJ1-6; D is ambiguous. The CDR3 is made up of 14 amino acids. Trimming shortened V by 6 bases and J by 7 bases, and 13 bases separated the two germline ends. CDR1 and CDR2 (germline): MNHEY, SVGAGI. CDR3 in amino acids: CASRVQPTNSPLHF. The CDR3 DNA reads TGTGCCAGCAGAGTACAGCCCACGAATTCACCCCTCCACTTT.

CDR3 sequence (DNA): TGTGCCAGCAGTGAAATCGGTTACGAGCAGTACTTC. It translates to CASSEIGYEQYF. This chain links TRBV2 with TRBJ2-7; unclear D gene. Germline CDR1 is SNHLY and CDR2 is FYNNEI. The length of the CDR3 is 12 residues. V was shortened by 2 bases and J by 4 bases, with 6 bases between the two germline ends.

The chain uses TRBV10-3 and TRBJ2-3; TRBD2 might be the D (6 bases). Germline V gene data show CDR1 as ENHRY and CDR2 as SYGVKD. V lost 0 bases to trimming and J lost 4 bases, with 11 bases between them. The CDR3 has 15 amino acids. CDR3 protein: CAISESRGESDTQYF. DNA of the CDR3: TGTGCCATCAGTGAGTCGCGCGGGGAATCAGATACGCAGTATTTT.

This clone occurred once. CDR3 protein: CASSKVRGASLRESTEAFF. Here the CDR3 DNA reads TGTGCCAGCAGCAAAGTTAGGGGGGCTAGCCTAAGGGAGAGCACTGAAGCTTTCTTT. The chain couples TRBV21-1 to TRBJ1-1. TRBV21-1 represents a pseudogene. This CDR3 is 19 amino acids long.

The chain joins TRBV7-8 to TRBJ2-7; 9 nucleotides match TRBD1. CDR3 size: 13 residues. Germline V gene data show CDR1 as SGHVS and CDR2 as FQNEAQ. The junction had 5 bases not matched to a gene; V was cut back by 5 bases and J by 6 bases. As DNA, the CDR3 is TGTGCCAGCAGCACCGGGACAGGGAGCGAGCAGTACTTC. Amino acids: CASSTGTGSEQYF.

The chain carries TRBV15 and TRBJ2-3; no firm D call. Trimming took off 5 bases at V and 2 bases at J, with 11 bases between the two ends. In germline, CDR1 is LNHNV, CDR2 YYDKDF (reference sequence). The CDR3 length is 14 residues. The CDR3 spells CATSLGQTTDTQYF. CDR3 bases: TGTGCCACCAGCCTTGGGCAGACCACAGATACGCAGTATTTT.

The chain recombines TRBV6-1 with TRBJ1-2; D uncertain. V lost 1 base to trimming and J lost 5 bases, with 17 bases between them. Germline CDR1 and CDR2: MNHNS and SASEGT. The CDR3 length is 16 residues. The CDR3 DNA follows: TGTGCCAGCAGTGAAGACAGTTCCCGGAACCCTTATGGCTACACCTTC. Amino acids: CASSEDSSRNPYGYTF.

The chain couples TRBV5-1 to TRBJ1-1, with D possibly TRBD1 on 5 matching bases. This CDR3 comprises 15 residues. Trimming took 2 bases from V and 1 from J, leaving 12 bases between them. CDR1 is SGHRS and CDR2 is YFSETQ in the germline V gene. CDR3 residues: CASSFTRGANTEAFF. Written as DNA, the CDR3 is TGCGCCAGCAGCTTCACAAGGGGCGCGAACACTGAAGCTTTCTTT.

The V and J genes are TRBV11-3 and TRBJ2-1; TRBD2 matches 9 bases. V was clipped by 4 bases and J by 3 bases; unmatched bases: 7. The CDR3 spans 16 residues. Germline V lookup: CDR1 SGHNT, CDR2 YENEEA. CDR3 sequence (DNA): TGTGCCAGCAGCTCCTGGGAGCGGGGGGACTACAATGAGCAGTTCTTC. This codes for CASSSWERGDYNEQFF.